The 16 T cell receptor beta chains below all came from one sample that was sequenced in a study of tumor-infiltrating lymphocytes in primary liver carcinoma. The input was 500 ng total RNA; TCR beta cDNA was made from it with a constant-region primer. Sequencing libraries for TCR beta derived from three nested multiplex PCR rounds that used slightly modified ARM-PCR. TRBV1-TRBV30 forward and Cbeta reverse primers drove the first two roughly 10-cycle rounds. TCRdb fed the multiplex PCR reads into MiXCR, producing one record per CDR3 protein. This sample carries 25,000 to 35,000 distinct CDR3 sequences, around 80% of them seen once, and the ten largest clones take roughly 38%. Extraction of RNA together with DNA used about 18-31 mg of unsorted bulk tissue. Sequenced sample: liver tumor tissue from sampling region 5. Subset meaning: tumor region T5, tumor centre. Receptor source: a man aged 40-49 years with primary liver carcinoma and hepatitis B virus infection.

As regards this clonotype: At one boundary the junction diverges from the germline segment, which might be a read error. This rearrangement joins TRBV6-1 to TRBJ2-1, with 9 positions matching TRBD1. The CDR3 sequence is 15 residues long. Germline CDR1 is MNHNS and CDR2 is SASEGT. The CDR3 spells CVSNARWGQGGERFF. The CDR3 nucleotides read TGTGTCAGCAATGCGCGGTGGGGACAGGGCGGTGAGCGGTTCTTC.

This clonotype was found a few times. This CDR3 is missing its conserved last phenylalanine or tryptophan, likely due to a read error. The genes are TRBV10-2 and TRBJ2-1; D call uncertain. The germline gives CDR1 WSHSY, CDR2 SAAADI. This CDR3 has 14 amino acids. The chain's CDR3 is CASSEGRLLNEQFL. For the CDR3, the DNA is TGCGCCAGCAGTGAGGGCAGGTTACTCAATGAACAGTTCCTC.

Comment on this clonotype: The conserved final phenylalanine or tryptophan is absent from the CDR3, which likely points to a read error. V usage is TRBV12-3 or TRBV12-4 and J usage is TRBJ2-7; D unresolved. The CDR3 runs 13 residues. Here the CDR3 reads CAISLGVPYEQYP. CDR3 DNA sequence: TGTGCCATCAGTTTAGGTGTTCCCTACGAGCAGTACCCC.

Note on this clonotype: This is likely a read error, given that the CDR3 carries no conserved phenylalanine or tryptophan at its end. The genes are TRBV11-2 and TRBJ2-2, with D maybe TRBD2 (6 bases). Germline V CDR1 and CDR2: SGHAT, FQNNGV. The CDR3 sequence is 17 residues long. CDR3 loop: CASIIALGGANTGELFL. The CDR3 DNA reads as TGTGCCAGCATCATAGCATTAGGAGGGGCGAATACCGGGGAGCTGTTTTTA.

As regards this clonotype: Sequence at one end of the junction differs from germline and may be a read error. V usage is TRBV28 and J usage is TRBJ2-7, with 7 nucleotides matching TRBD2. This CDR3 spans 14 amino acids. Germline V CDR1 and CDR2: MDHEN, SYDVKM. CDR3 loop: CASSLLAGAYEHYF. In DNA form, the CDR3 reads TGTGCCAGCAGTCTCCTGGCGGGAGCCTACGAGCACTACTTC.

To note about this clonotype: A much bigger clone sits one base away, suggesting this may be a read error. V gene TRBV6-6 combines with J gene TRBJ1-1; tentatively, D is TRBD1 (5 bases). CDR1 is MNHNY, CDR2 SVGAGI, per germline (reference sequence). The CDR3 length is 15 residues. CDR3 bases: TGTGCCAGCAGAACTGGGACGCACAGTAACACTGAAGTTTTCTTT. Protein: CASRTGTHSNTEVFF.

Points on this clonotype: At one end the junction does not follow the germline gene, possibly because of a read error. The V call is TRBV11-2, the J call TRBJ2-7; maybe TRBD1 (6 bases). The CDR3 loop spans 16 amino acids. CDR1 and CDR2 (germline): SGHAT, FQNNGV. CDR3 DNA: TGCGCCAGCAGCAGGGGCAGGGGTCTCCAAAACTACGAGCAGTACTTC. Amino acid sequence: CASSRGRGLQNYEQYF.

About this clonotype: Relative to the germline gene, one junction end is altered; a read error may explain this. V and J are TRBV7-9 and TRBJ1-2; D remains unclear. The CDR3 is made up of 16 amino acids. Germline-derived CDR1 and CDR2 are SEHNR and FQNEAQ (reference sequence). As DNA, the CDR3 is TGTGTCAGCAGCCCCGAGGGCTGGCCGTCCCAGTATGGCTACACCTTC. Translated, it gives CVSSPEGWPSQYGYTF.

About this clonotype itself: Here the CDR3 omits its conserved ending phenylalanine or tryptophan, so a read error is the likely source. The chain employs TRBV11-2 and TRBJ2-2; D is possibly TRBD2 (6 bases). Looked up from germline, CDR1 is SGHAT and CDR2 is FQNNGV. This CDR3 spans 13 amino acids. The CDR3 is CASSLTDTGGLFL. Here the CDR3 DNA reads TGTGCAAGCAGCTTGACGGACACCGGGGGGCTGTTTCTT.

CDR3 in DNA: TGTGCCAGCACCCTCGACAGTTATAGCAAACAGCCCCTTCATTTT. Protein: CASTLDSYSKQPLHF. The chain is built from TRBV6-2 or TRBV6-3 and TRBJ1-5; D perhaps matches TRBD1 (5 bases). The CDR3 is made up of 15 amino acids. V lost 7 bases, J lost 16 bases, and 29 bases lay in between. Germline V lookup: CDR1 MNHEY, CDR2 SVGEGT.

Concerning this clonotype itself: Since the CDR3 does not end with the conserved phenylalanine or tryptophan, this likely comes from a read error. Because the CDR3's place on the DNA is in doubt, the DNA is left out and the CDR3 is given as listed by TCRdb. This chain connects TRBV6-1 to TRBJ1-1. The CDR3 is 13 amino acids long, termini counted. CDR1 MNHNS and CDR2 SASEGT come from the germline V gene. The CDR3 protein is CASSQTVDTEAFL.

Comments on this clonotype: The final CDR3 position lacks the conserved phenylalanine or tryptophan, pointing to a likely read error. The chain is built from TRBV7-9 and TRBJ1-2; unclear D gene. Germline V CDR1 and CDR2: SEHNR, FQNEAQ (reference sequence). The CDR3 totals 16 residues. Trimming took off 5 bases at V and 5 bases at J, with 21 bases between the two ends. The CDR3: CASSPEGMLSLYGYTS. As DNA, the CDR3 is TGTGCCAGCAGCCCCGAGGGCATGCTGTCCCTGTATGGCTACACCTCC.

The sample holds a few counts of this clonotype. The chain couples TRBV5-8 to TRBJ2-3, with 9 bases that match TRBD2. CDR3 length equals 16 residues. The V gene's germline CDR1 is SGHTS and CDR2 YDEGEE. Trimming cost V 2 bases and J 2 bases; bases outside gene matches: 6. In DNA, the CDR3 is TGTGCCAGCAGCTTCAATAGCGGGAGTGCCACAGATACGCAGTATTTT. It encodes CASSFNSGSATDTQYF.

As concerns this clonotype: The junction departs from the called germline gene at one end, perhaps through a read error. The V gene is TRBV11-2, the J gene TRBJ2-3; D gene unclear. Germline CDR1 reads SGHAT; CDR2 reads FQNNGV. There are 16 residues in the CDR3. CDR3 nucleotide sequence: TGTGCCAGCAGCCGACGACCCATCAACCCTACAGATGCGCAGTATTTT. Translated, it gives CASSRRPINPTDAQYF.

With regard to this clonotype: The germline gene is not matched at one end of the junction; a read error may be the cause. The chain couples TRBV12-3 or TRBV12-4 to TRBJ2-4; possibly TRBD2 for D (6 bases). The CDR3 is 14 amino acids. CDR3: CASSLGGRGDTQYF. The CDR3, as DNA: TGTGCCAGTAGTTTGGGGGGTCGGGGTGACACTCAGTACTTC.

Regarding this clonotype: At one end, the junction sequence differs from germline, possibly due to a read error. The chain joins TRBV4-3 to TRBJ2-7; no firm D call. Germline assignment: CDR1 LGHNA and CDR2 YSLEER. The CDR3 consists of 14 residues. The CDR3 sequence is CASSQESPTYEQYF. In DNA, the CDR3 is TGTGCCAGTAGCCAAGAAAGCCCCACCTACGAGCAGTACTTC.